This section outlines one T cell receptor (beta chain) sequence together with its context. Its target is unknown. This CDR3 spans 15 amino acids. The V end lost 6 bases, the J end lost 5 bases, and 19 bases lay between the germline ends. This record comes from a study of response to subunit inactivated influenza vaccine. General observations from the study: The authors suggested that every seasonal influenza vaccination recruits few new T cells.

TCRdb independently ran MiXCR on the RT-PCR reads; one entry per CDR3 protein. The sample carries 750,000 to 850,000 distinct CDR3 sequences, approximately 17% recorded once. The source was PBMCs from blood, collected roughly 5 days after vaccination. The chain combines TRBV12-3 or TRBV12-4 with TRBJ1-1, with TRBD1 as a possible D gene (5 bases). This sequence originates from a man aged 45-65 years who received an inactivated influenza vaccine. CDR3: CASRGVGVGRTEAFF. In DNA form, the CDR3 reads TGTGCCAGCAGGGGGGTCGGGGTGGGCAGGACTGAAGCTTTCTTT.